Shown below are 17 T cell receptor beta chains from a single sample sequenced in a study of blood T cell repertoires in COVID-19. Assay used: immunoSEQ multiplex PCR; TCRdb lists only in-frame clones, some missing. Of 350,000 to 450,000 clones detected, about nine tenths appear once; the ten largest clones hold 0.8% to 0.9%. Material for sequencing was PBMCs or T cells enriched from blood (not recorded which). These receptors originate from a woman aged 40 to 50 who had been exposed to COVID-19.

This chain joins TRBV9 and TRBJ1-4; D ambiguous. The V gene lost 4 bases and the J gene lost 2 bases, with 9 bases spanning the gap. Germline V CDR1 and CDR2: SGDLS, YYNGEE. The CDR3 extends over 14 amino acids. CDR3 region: CASSLSWTNEKLFF. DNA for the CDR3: TGTGCCAGCAGCCTTAGTTGGACTAATGAAAAACTGTTTTTT.

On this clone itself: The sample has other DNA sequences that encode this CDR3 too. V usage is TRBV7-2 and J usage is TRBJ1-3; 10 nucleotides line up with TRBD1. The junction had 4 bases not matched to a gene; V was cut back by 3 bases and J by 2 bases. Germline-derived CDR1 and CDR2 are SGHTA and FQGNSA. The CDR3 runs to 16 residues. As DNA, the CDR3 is TGTGCCAGCAGCTTCTCCGGGACAGGGGCTGGAAACACCATATATTTT. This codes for CASSFSGTGAGNTIYF. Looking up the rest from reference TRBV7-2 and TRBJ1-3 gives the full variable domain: GAGVSQSPSNKVTEKGKDVELRCDPISGHTALYWYRQSLGQGLEFLIYFQGNSAPDKSGLPSDRFSAERTGGSVSTLTIQRTQQEDSAVYLCASSFSGTGAGNTIYFGEGSWLTVV.

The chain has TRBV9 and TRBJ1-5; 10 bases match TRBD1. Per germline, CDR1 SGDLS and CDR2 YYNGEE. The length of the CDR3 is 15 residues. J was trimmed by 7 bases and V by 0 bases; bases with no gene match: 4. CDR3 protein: CASSVGGTGDQPQHF. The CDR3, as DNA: TGTGCCAGCAGCGTAGGGGGGACAGGGGACCAGCCCCAGCATTTT.

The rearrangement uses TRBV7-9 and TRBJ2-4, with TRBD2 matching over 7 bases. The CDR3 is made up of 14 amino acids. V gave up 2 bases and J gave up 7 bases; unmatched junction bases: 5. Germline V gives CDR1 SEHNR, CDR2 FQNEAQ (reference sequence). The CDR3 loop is CASSLRREMNIQYF. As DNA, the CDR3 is TGTGCCAGCAGCTTACGGCGGGAGATGAACATTCAGTACTTC.

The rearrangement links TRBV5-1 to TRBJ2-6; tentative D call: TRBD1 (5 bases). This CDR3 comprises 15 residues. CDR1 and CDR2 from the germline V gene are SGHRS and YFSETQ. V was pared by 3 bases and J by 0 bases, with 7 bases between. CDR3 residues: CASSSDSSGANVLTF. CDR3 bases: TGCGCCAGCAGCTCTGACAGCTCTGGGGCCAACGTCCTGACTTTC.

In DNA, the CDR3 is TGTGCCAGCGCGAGGTACGGAGCAGAAGCTTTCTTT. It encodes CASARYGAEAFF. J is TRBJ1-1 and V is TRBV12-3 or TRBV12-4, with D unclear. The ends were cut back, 8 bases at V and 8 bases at J, with 15 bases in the middle. The CDR3 contains 12 residues.

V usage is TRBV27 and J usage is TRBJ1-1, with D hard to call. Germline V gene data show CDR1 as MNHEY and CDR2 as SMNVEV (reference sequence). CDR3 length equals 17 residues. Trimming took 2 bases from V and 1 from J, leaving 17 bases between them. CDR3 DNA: TGTGCCAGCAGTTTACGAGCATCCGAACTTTGGAACACTGAAGCTTTCTTT. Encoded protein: CASSLRASELWNTEAFF.

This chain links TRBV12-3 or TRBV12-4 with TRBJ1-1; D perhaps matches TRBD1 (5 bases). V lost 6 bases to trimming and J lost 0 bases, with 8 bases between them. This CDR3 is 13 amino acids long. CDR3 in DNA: TGTGCCAGCAGATCGACAGTGAACACTGAAGCTTTCTTT. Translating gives CASRSTVNTEAFF.

CDR3 protein: CASSLFSAYEQYF. As DNA, the CDR3 is TGTGCCAGCAGTTTGTTTAGCGCCTACGAGCAGTACTTC. The V gene is TRBV12-3 or TRBV12-4, the J gene TRBJ2-7, with a tentative D call TRBD2 (5 bases). The CDR3 is made up of 13 amino acids. V dropped 3 bases and J dropped 2 bases, with 8 bases sitting between them.

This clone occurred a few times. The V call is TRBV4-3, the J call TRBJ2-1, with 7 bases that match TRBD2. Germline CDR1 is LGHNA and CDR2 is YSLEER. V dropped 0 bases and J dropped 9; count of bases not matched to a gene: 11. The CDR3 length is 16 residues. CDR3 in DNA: TGCGCCAGCAGCCAAGATGCAGCGGGGCTAGAACGTGAGCAGTTCTTC. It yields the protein CASSQDAAGLEREQFF.

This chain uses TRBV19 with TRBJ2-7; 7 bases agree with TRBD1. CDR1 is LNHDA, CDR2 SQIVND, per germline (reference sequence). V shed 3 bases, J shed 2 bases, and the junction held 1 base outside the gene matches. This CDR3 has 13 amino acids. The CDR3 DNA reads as TGTGCCAGTAGTATCCAGGGGGCCTACGAGCAGTACTTC. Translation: CASSIQGAYEQYF. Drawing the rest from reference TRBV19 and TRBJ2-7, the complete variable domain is DGGITQSPKYLFRKEGQNVTLSCEQNLNHDAMYWYRQDPGQGLRLIYYSQIVNDFQKGDIAEGYSVSREKKESFPLTVTSAQKNPTAFYLCASSIQGAYEQYFGPGTRLTVT.

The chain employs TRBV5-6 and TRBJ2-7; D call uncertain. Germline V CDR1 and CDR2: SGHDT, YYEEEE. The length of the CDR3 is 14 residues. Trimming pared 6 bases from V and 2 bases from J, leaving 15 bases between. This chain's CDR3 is CASTLQLAAYEQYF. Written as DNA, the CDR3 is TGTGCCAGCACCCTGCAACTCGCTGCCTACGAGCAGTACTTC.

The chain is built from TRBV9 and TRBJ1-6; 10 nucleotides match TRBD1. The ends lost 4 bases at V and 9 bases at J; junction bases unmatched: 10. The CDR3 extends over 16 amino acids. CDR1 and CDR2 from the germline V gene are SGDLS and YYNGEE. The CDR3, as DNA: TGTGCCAGCAGCCCACGGGACAGGGGTCTCCCTTCACCCCTCCACTTT. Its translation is CASSPRDRGLPSPLHF.

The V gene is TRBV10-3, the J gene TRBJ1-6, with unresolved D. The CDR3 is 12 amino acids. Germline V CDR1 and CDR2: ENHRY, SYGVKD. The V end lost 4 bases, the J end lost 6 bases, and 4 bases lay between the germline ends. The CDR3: CAISVGNSPLHF. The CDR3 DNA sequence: TGTGCCATCAGTGTCGGTAATTCACCCCTCCACTTT.

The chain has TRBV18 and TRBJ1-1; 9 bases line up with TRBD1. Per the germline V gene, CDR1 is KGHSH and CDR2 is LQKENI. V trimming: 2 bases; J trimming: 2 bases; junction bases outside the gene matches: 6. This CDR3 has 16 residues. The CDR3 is CASSPGTGTGNTEAFF. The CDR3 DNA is TGTGCCAGCTCACCAGGGACAGGGACAGGCAACACTGAAGCTTTCTTT. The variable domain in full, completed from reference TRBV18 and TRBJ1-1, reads NAGVMQNPRHLVRRRGQEARLRCSPMKGHSHVYWYRQLPEEGLKFMVYLQKENIIDESGMPKERFSAEFPKEGPSILRIQQVVRGDSAAYFCASSPGTGTGNTEAFFGQGTRLTVV.

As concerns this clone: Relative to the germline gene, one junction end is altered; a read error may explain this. CDR3 nucleotides: TGTGCCAGCAGCAAAGAACTACTAGCGGGGGCTGGGCAGTTCTTC. As protein: CASSKELLAGAGQFF. The chain employs TRBV3-1 (or the pseudogene TRBV3-2) and TRBJ2-1; 11 bases match TRBD2. This CDR3 has 15 residues. Germline values: CDR1 LGHDT, CDR2 YNNKEL (reference sequence).

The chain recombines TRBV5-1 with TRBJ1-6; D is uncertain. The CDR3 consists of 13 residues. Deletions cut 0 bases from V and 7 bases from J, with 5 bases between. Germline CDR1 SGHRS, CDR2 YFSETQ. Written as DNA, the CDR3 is TGCGCCAGCAGCTTGGCCGTAAATTCACCCCTCCACTTT. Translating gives CASSLAVNSPLHF.